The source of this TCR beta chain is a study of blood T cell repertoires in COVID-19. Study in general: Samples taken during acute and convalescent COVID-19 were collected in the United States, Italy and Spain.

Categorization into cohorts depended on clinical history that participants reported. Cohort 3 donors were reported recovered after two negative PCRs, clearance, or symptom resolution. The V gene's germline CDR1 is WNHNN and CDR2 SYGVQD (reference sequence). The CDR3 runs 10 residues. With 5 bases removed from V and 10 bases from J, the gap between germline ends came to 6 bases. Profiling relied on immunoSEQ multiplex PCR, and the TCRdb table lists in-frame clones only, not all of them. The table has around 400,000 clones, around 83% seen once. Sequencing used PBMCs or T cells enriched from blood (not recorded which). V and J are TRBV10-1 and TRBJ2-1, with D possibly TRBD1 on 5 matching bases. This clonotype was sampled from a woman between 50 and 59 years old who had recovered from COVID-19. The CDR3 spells CASSPGEQFF. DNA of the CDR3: TGCGCCAGCAGTCCAGGGGAGCAGTTCTTC.